This TCR beta chain was sequenced for a study of blood T cell repertoires in COVID-19. Study summary: Sources were T cells, B-cell-depleted T cells, or PBMCs; the material itself was cDNA or gDNA.

The assay was immunoSEQ multiplex PCR, and TCRdb's table has in-frame clones only and misses some. The sample holds 150,000 to 180,000 clones, less than 90% seen once. The sequencing sample was made of peripheral blood. The clonotype was recovered from a woman in her 70s with acute or convalescent COVID-19.

The CDR3 spells CASSYNGDSSSPLHF. CDR3 bases: TGTGCCAGCAGTTATAATGGGGACTCCTCTTCACCCCTCCACTTT. The rearrangement uses TRBV6-5 and TRBJ1-6; D is possibly TRBD1 (5 bases). CDR1 and CDR2 from the germline V gene are MNHEY and SVGAGI. The V and J ends lost 3 bases and 9 bases respectively, with 15 bases between them. The CDR3 is 15 amino acids.